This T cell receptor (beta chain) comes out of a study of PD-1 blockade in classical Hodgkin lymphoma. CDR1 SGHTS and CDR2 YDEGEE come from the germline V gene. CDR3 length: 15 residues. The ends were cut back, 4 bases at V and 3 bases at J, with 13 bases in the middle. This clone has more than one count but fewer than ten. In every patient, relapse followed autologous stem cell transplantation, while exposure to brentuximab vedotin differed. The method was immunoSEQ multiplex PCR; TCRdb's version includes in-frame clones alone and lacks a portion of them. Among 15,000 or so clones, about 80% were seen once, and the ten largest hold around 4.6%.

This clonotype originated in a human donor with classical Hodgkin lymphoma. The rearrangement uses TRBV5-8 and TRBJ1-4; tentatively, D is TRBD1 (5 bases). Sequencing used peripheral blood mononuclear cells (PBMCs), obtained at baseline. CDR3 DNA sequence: TGTGCCAGCAGCGGGACGGGGATGGCTAATGAAAAACTGTTTTTT. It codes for CASSGTGMANEKLFF.